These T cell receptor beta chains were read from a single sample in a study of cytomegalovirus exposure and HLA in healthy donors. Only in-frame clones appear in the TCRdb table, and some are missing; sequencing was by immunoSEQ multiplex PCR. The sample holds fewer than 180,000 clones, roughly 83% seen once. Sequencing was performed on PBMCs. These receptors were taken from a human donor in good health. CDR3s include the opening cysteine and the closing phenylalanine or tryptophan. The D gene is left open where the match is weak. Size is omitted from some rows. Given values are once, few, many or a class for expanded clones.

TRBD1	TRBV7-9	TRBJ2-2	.	TGTGCCAGCAGCTTTCAACAGGGGCCGCGTACCGGGGAGCTGTTTTTT	CASSFQQGPRTGELFF
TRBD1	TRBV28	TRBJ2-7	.	TGTGCCAGCTTAGGGACAGTGGCCTACGAGCAGTACTTC	CASLGTVAYEQYF
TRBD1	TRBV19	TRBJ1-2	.	TGTGCCAGTAGTATGCAGGGGGCAGGGGGCTACACCTTC	CASSMQGAGGYTF
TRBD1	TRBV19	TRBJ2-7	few	TGTGCCAGTGCGCAGGGGGCACTATACGAGCAGTACTTC	CASAQGALYEQYF
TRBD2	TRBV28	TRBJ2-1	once	TGTGCCATCGAGAGCGGGAACCACAATGAGCAGTTCTTC	CAIESGNHNEQFF
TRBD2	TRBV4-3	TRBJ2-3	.	TGCGCCAGCAGCCAATTCAGCGGGGAGGGAACAGATACGCAGTATTTT	CASSQFSGEGTDTQYF
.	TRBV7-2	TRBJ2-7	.	TGTGCCAGCAGTAGCGGGACAGGGTTCGAGCAGTACTTC	CASSSGTGFEQYF
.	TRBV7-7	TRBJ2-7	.	TGTGCCAGCAGCCCCGGGGTTGGCGGGTACTACGAGCAGTACTTC	CASSPGVGGYYEQYF
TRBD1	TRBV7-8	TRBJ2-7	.	TGTGCCAGCAGCCCCAGGACAGGGGACTCCTACGAGCAGTACTTC	CASSPRTGDSYEQYF
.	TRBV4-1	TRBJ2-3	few	TGCGCCAGCAGCCAAAGTTGGGACATCGCCACAGATACGCAGTATTTT	CASSQSWDIATDTQYF
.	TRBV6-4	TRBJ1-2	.	TGTGCCAGCAGTGACTCGGCAGGGAGGGTGAGCTATGGCTACACCTTC	CASSDSAGRVSYGYTF
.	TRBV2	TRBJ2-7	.	TGTGCCAGCAGGCGTTCAGGGGAATCATACGAGCAGTACTTC	CASRRSGESYEQYF
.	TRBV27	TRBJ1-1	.	TGTGCCAGCAGTTTACTAGGAGGGAACACTGAAGCTTTCTTT	CASSLLGGNTEAFF
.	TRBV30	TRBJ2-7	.	TGTGCCTATTATCCGCACGGAGGGTCCTCCGTTTACGAGCAGTACTTC	CAYYPHGGSSVYEQYF
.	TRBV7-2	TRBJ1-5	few	TGTGCCAGCAGCCCAACAGGACAGAGCCATCAGCCCCAGCATTTT	CASSPTGQSHQPQHF
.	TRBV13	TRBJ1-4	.	TGTGCCAGCCACCGACAGGCAACTAATGAAAAACTGTTTTTT	CASHRQATNEKLFF
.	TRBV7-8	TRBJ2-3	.	TGTGCCAGCAGCCTAATCACAGATACGCAGTATTTT	CASSLITDTQYF
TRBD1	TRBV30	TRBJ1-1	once	TGTGCCTGGAGTGTGGCCGGGACAGTGAACACTGAAGCTTTCTTT	CAWSVAGTVNTEAFF
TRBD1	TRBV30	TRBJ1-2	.	TGTGCCTGGAGTGGACAGGGTGGATATGGCTACACCTTC	CAWSGQGGYGYTF
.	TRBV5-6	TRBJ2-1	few	TGTGCCAGCAGCTTGGGAGCAGGCGATGAGCAGTTCTTC	CASSLGAGDEQFF
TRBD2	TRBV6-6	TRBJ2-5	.	TGTGCCACAATGCCGAACTTGGCGGGGGGGGAAGAGACCCAGTACTTC	CATMPNLAGGEETQYF
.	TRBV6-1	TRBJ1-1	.	TGTGCCTGCTCGGGGTGGTCGAACACTGAAGCTTTCTTT	CACSGWSNTEAFF
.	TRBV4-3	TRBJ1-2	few	TGCGCCAGCAGCCAAGGGAGAGGCTACACCTTC	CASSQGRGYTF
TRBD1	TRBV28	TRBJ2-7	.	TGTGCCAGCAGAAAGACCGGGACAGGGACAATGGGCGAGCAGTACTTC	CASRKTGTGTMGEQYF
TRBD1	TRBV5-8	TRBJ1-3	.	TGTGCCAGCAGCCGGAGGACAGGGCAGGGTGGAAACACCATATATTTT	CASSRRTGQGGNTIYF
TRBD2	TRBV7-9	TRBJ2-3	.	TGTGCCAGCAGCTCACAAAGGACTAGCGGGATTAGCACAGATACGCAGTATTTT	CASSSQRTSGISTDTQYF
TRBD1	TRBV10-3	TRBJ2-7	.	TGTGCCATCAGACCGGACAGGGACTCATACGAGCAGTACTTC	CAIRPDRDSYEQYF
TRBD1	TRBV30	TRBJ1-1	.	TGTGCCTGGAGTGGGACAGGGGGCCCTGAAGCTTTCTTT	CAWSGTGGPEAFF
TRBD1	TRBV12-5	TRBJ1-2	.	TGTGCTAGTGGTTTGATGGGACAGAATGGCTACACCTTC	CASGLMGQNGYTF
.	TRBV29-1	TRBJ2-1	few	TGCAGCGCCATACCCACGTCGGGGGTTGAGCAGTTCTTC	CSAIPTSGVEQFF
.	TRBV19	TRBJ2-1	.	TGTGCCAGTAGCCCGGAGGATAGCTCCTACAATGAGCAGTTCTTC	CASSPEDSSYNEQFF
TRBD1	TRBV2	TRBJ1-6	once	TGTGCCAGCAGCCCGAGGGACAGGGGTAATTCACCCCTCCACTTT	CASSPRDRGNSPLHF
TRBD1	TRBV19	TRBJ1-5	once	TGTGCCAGTAGTATGGAGGGACAGGGAGGTGTAGGCAATCAGCCCCAGCATTTT	CASSMEGQGGVGNQPQHF
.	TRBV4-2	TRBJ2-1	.	TGTGCCAGCAGCCACCTTACAAATGAGCAGTTCTTC	CASSHLTNEQFF
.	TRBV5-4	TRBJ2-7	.	TGTGCCAGCAGCATTCCCGGGACAACCTACGAGCAGTACTTC	CASSIPGTTYEQYF
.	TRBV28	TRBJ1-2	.	TGTGCCAGCAGCCGCCCAGGAATCTCTAACTATGGCTACACCTTC	CASSRPGISNYGYTF
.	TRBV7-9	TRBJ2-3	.	TGTGCCAGCAGCCTCCTAGGGGCAGATACGCAGTATTTT	CASSLLGADTQYF
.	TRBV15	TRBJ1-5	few	TGTGCCACCAGCCTAGTATATGGAAGGAGCAATCAGCCCCAGCATTTT	CATSLVYGRSNQPQHF
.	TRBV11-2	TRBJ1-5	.	TGTGCCAGCAGCCCTGGACCGTCCGGGGGACAGCCCCAGCATTTT	CASSPGPSGGQPQHF
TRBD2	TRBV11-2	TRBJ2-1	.	TGTGCCAGCAGCTTCGGACTAGCGGGAGTTGGGTACAATGAGCAGTTCTTC	CASSFGLAGVGYNEQFF
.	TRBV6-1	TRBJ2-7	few	TGTGCCAGCAGTGATGTCACAGGAGACTCCTACGAGCAGTACTTC	CASSDVTGDSYEQYF